A single sample is the source of the 30 T cell receptor beta chains below, sequenced in a study of control samples from healthy donors and cancer patients. Libraries were prepared by immunoSEQ multiplex PCR; TCRdb keeps only in-frame clonotypes and omits some of them. Of about 130,000 clones listed, roughly 94% are singletons. What was sequenced was PBMCs. The receptors stem from a man in his 60s with colorectal cancer.

This chain links TRBV6-2 or TRBV6-3 with TRBJ1-5; no clear D. Germline V gene data show CDR1 as MNHEY and CDR2 as SVGEGT. Deletions cut 2 bases from V and 2 bases from J, with 7 bases between. This CDR3 has 14 amino acids. Written as DNA, the CDR3 is TGTGCCAGCAGTTACCGCCAGGGCAATCAGCCCCAGCATTTT. This translates into CASSYRQGNQPQHF.

The chain couples TRBV6-1 to TRBJ1-4, with 7 bases matching TRBD1. V shed 0 bases and J 7 bases; nucleotides not matched to a gene: 11. From germline, CDR1 is MNHNS and CDR2 SASEGT. The CDR3 loop spans 17 amino acids. The CDR3 loop reads CASSEARDRYWGEKLFF. Here the CDR3 DNA reads TGTGCCAGCAGTGAAGCTAGGGACAGATACTGGGGTGAAAAACTGTTTTTT.

The V and J genes are TRBV24-1 and TRBJ2-3; 8 positions agree with TRBD2. Looked up from germline, CDR1 is KGHDR and CDR2 is SFDVKD. The CDR3 contains 15 residues. J lost 7 bases, V lost 4 bases, and 9 bases had no gene match. The CDR3 loop reads CATSDLGLGLYTQYF. In nucleotides, the CDR3 is TGTGCCACCAGTGACCTGGGACTAGGGCTTTATACGCAGTATTTT.

This clone was seen once. V gene TRBV2 combines with J gene TRBJ2-5, with 7 bases fitting TRBD2. The germline V gene encodes CDR1 SNHLY and CDR2 FYNNEI. The CDR3 runs to 15 residues. The trim removed 7 bases at V and 2 bases at J, leaving 10 bases unmatched. The CDR3 protein is CASNRPLADQETQYF. The CDR3 DNA is TGTGCCAGCAATCGGCCCCTAGCGGATCAAGAGACCCAGTACTTC. Combining the CDR3 with reference TRBV2 and TRBJ2-5 gives the whole variable domain EPEVTQTPSHQVTQMGQEVILRCVPISNHLYFYWYRQILGQKVEFLVSFYNNEISEKSEIFDDQFSVERPDGSNFTLKIRSTKLEDSAMYFCASNRPLADQETQYFGPGTRLLVL.

The genes are TRBV6-5 and TRBJ2-7; 8 nucleotides line up with TRBD1. Germline CDR1 and CDR2: MNHEY and SVGAGI. V was clipped by 6 bases and J by 1 base; unmatched bases: 5. CDR3 length: 14 residues. The CDR3 DNA reads TGTGCCAGCAGGCGGACAGGGACGTCCTACGAGCAGTACTTC. This gives the protein CASRRTGTSYEQYF.

The rearrangement links TRBV7-2 to TRBJ2-1, with D unclear. Germline V gene sequence: CDR1 SGHTA, CDR2 FQGNSA. The V and J ends lost 5 bases and 0 bases respectively, with 8 bases between them. The CDR3 covers 14 residues. CDR3 loop: CASSPPFSYNEQFF. The CDR3 nucleotides are TGTGCCAGCAGCCCACCGTTCTCCTACAATGAGCAGTTCTTC.

The CDR3 sequence is CASSQDSRAGVNTEAFF. In DNA form, the CDR3 reads TGCGCCAGCAGCCAAGATTCCAGGGCGGGCGTGAACACTGAAGCTTTCTTT. J is TRBJ1-1 and V is TRBV4-1, with TRBD1 as a possible D gene (5 bases). Germline V lookup: CDR1 MGHRA, CDR2 YSYEKL. This CDR3 has 17 amino acids. V lost 0 bases and J lost 0, with 14 bases in between.

This chain uses TRBV24-1 with TRBJ2-2; D unclear. The ends were cut back, 3 bases at V and 4 bases at J, with 8 bases in the middle. CDR3 length: 14 amino acids. Germline V gene sequence: CDR1 KGHDR, CDR2 SFDVKD. Written as DNA, the CDR3 is TGTGCCACCAGTGATATACGGACCACCGGGGAGCTGTTTTTT. The encoded protein is CATSDIRTTGELFF.

V is TRBV6-2 or TRBV6-3 and J is TRBJ1-1; maybe TRBD1 (5 bases). Germline values: CDR1 MNHEY, CDR2 SVGEGT. The germline V and J ends were trimmed by 2 bases and 1 base, with 11 bases remaining between them. The CDR3 has 15 amino acids. This CDR3 reads CASSYRGTGNTEAFF. CDR3 nucleotides: TGTGCCAGCAGTTACAGGGGTACAGGGAACACTGAAGCTTTCTTT.

This clone was counted only a few times. The genes are TRBV19 and TRBJ2-7; the match to TRBD2 covers 7 bases. Germline V gene lookup returns CDR1 LNHDA and CDR2 SQIVND (reference sequence). CDR3 length equals 16 residues. J gave up 3 bases and V 2 bases, and 10 bases lay outside the gene matches. The CDR3 coding sequence is TGTGCCAGTAGTATATCGGGAGCGGGGCCATTCTACGAGCAGTACTTC. Protein: CASSISGAGPFYEQYF.

The chain combines TRBV4-2 with TRBJ2-3; unclear D gene. The CDR3 loop spans 15 amino acids. In germline, CDR1 is LGHNA, CDR2 YNFKEQ. Trimming pared 0 bases from V and 3 bases from J, leaving 10 bases between. The DNA of the CDR3 is TGTGCCAGCAGCCAAGATATAGGGTCAACAGATACGCAGTATTTT. Residues: CASSQDIGSTDTQYF.

DNA for the CDR3: TGTGCCAGCTCACCCCGACAGGCGAACACCGGGGAGCTGTTTTTT. Amino acid sequence: CASSPRQANTGELFF. The V and J genes are TRBV18 and TRBJ2-2, with D possibly TRBD1 on 6 matching bases. The CDR3 runs to 15 residues. Germline loops: CDR1 KGHSH, CDR2 LQKENI. The ends were cut back, 3 bases at V and 0 bases at J, with 8 bases in the middle.

The V call is TRBV10-3, the J call TRBJ1-1, with D unclear. Trimming removed 5 bases from V and 1 base from J, with 11 bases in between. The germline gives CDR1 ENHRY, CDR2 SYGVKD. The CDR3 consists of 14 residues. The DNA for the CDR3 is TGTGCCATCAGTTCCTGGACGGCGAACACTGAAGCTTTCTTT. It specifies CAISSWTANTEAFF.

The count of this clone is one. The chain carries TRBV18 and TRBJ1-1, with TRBD1 matching over 11 bases. In germline, CDR1 is KGHSH, CDR2 LQKENI. V dropped 3 bases and J dropped 10; count of bases not matched to a gene: 13. CDR3 size: 16 residues. CDR3 bases: TGTGCCAGCTCACCCGTGACGGGACAGGGGGTGGAAGGAGCTTTCTTT. Translating gives CASSPVTGQGVEGAFF.

The chain links TRBV19 to TRBJ1-1; unclear D gene. There are 14 residues in the CDR3. Germline CDR1 reads LNHDA; CDR2 reads SQIVND (reference sequence). V was cut by 4 bases and J by 1 base, with 10 bases left in between. CDR3 in DNA: TGTGCCAGTAGTAGCCCGTCGAGGAACACTGAAGCTTTCTTT. It encodes CASSSPSRNTEAFF.

Concerning this clone itself: This CDR3 is also generated by other DNA sequences in the sample. The V call is TRBV30, the J call TRBJ2-7; D is unclear. The V gene's germline CDR1 is GTSNPN and CDR2 SVGIG (reference sequence). The CDR3 consists of 11 residues. Trimming took off 3 bases at V and 0 bases at J, with 3 bases between the two ends. CDR3 protein: CAWSLSYEQYF. CDR3 in DNA: TGTGCCTGGAGCCTCTCCTACGAGCAGTACTTC.

The chain recombines TRBV9 with TRBJ2-3; D is uncertain. This CDR3 contains 14 residues. CDR1 and CDR2 from the germline V gene are SGDLS and YYNGEE. Deletions cut 0 bases from V and 0 bases from J, with 5 bases between. The CDR3 coding sequence is TGTGCCAGCAGCGTAGGCCTCAGCACAGATACGCAGTATTTT. Amino acid sequence: CASSVGLSTDTQYF.

The chain has TRBV6-5 and TRBJ2-2; TRBD1 agrees at 7 bases. CDR1 is MNHEY and CDR2 is SVGAGI in the germline V gene. This CDR3 region has 15 residues. The trim removed 4 bases at V and 4 bases at J, leaving 6 bases unmatched. The CDR3 protein is CASSFNRGGTGELFF. The CDR3 nucleotides read TGTGCCAGCAGTTTCAACAGGGGTGGCACCGGGGAGCTGTTTTTT.

V and J are TRBV6-6 and TRBJ2-2; 7 positions agree with TRBD2. J was trimmed by 5 bases and V by 2 bases; bases with no gene match: 5. The CDR3 extends over 15 amino acids. Looked up from germline, CDR1 is MNHNY and CDR2 is SVGAGI (reference sequence). The CDR3 sequence: CASSYLLGGTGELFF. CDR3 in DNA: TGTGCCAGCAGTTACCTCCTCGGGGGGACCGGGGAGCTGTTTTTT.

This clone was counted once. One end of the junction varies from germline; a read error may be responsible. The chain combines TRBV7-9 with TRBJ1-2; TRBD1 matches 10 bases. Germline CDR1 is SEHNR and CDR2 is FQNEAQ (reference sequence). The CDR3 is made up of 14 amino acids. Here the CDR3 DNA reads TGTGCCAGCAGTTTAACCTCACCGGGACAGGGGTTTGCGTTT. It encodes CASSLTSPGQGFAF.

The V and J genes are TRBV5-6 and TRBJ2-5; D uncertain. Trimming cost V 2 bases and J 5 bases, with 4 bases left between them. Germline V gene data show CDR1 as SGHDT and CDR2 as YYEEEE. The CDR3 length is 11 residues. The CDR3 is CASSFGETQYF. The CDR3 nucleotides read TGTGCCAGCAGCTTTGGGGAGACCCAGTACTTC.

The chain recombines TRBV18 with TRBJ2-4, with 9 bases identical to TRBD1. After removal of 3 bases from V and 0 bases from J, the junction contained 3 bases not matched to a gene. From germline, CDR1 is KGHSH and CDR2 LQKENI. This CDR3 has 16 amino acids. The DNA of the CDR3 is TGTGCCAGCTCACCTGGACAGGGGAAAGCCAAAAACATTCAGTACTTC. Its translation is CASSPGQGKAKNIQYF.

The chain uses TRBV5-4 and TRBJ2-5; tentatively, D is TRBD2 (6 bases). From germline, CDR1 is SGHNT and CDR2 YYREEE (reference sequence). The CDR3 sequence is 14 residues long. V was trimmed by 3 bases and J by 5 bases, leaving 14 bases between them. CDR3 DNA sequence: TGTGCCAGCAGCTCGCTTTTGGCGGGGGAGACCCAGTACTTC. It specifies CASSSLLAGETQYF. The full variable domain, with the rest looked up from reference TRBV5-4 and TRBJ2-5, is ETGVTQSPTHLIKTRGQQVTLRCSSQSGHNTVSWYQQALGQGPQFIFQYYREEENGRGNFPPRFSGLQFPNYSSELNVNALELDDSALYLCASSSLLAGETQYFGPGTRLLVL.

The chain has TRBV19 and TRBJ2-1; a weak D match, TRBD1 (6 bases). V was clipped by 3 bases and J by 1 base, with 7 bases between them. This CDR3 spans 14 amino acids. Germline V gene sequence: CDR1 LNHDA, CDR2 SQIVND (reference sequence). The CDR3 loop reads CASSIGQSYNEQFF. CDR3 DNA: TGTGCCAGTAGTATCGGACAGTCCTACAATGAGCAGTTCTTC.

The chain employs TRBV29-1 and TRBJ2-5; D not resolved. V was shortened by 0 bases and J by 2 bases, with 16 bases between the two germline ends. Germline V gives CDR1 SQVTM, CDR2 ANQGSEA. The CDR3 runs to 16 residues. This CDR3 reads CSVEDIVGLSQETQYF. In DNA, the CDR3 is TGCAGCGTTGAAGACATAGTGGGTCTGTCGCAAGAGACCCAGTACTTC.

The chain uses TRBV5-6 and TRBJ1-2; 7 bases fit TRBD1. The CDR3 runs to 13 residues. J gave up 6 bases and V 2 bases, and 4 bases lay outside the gene matches. Germline CDR1 is SGHDT and CDR2 is YYEEEE. CDR3 in amino acids: CASSFGQGDGYTF. For the CDR3, the DNA is TGTGCCAGCAGCTTTGGTCAGGGGGATGGCTACACCTTC.

The chain links TRBV18 to TRBJ1-1; no definite D call. CDR1 is KGHSH, CDR2 LQKENI, per germline. This CDR3 comprises 14 residues. The germline V and J ends were trimmed by 3 bases and 1 base, with 9 bases remaining between them. Here the CDR3 reads CASSPDLSNTEAFF. For the CDR3, the DNA is TGTGCCAGCTCACCGGACCTGTCGAACACTGAAGCTTTCTTT.

The chain has TRBV19 and TRBJ1-5, with TRBD1 matching over 8 bases. CDR1 is LNHDA, CDR2 SQIVND, per germline (reference sequence). Losses at the gene ends were 6 bases for V and 6 bases for J; bases not matched to a gene: 7. This CDR3 is built from 14 residues. The CDR3 sequence: CASSQTGDGQPQHF. CDR3 sequence (DNA): TGTGCCAGTAGCCAGACAGGGGACGGTCAGCCCCAGCATTTT. Combining the CDR3 with reference TRBV19 and TRBJ1-5 gives the whole variable domain DGGITQSPKYLFRKEGQNVTLSCEQNLNHDAMYWYRQDPGQGLRLIYYSQIVNDFQKGDIAEGYSVSREKKESFPLTVTSAQKNPTAFYLCASSQTGDGQPQHFGDGTRLSIL.

The rearrangement links TRBV19 to TRBJ1-1, with D perhaps matching TRBD1 (5 bases). V dropped 1 base and J dropped 0 bases, with 9 bases sitting between them. The CDR3 is 15 amino acids. Germline V CDR1 and CDR2: LNHDA, SQIVND (reference sequence). CDR3 coding DNA: TGTGCCAGTAGTATAGTGGGGGGATTGAACACTGAAGCTTTCTTT. Encoded protein: CASSIVGGLNTEAFF.

This chain links TRBV6-5 with TRBJ1-3, with D perhaps matching TRBD1 (5 bases). This CDR3 has 14 amino acids. Trimming left V 6 bases short and J 0 bases short, with 9 bases between. Germline CDR1 MNHEY, CDR2 SVGAGI. The CDR3 here is CASRPTASGNTIYF. The CDR3 DNA reads TGTGCCAGCAGACCGACAGCCTCTGGAAACACCATATATTTT.